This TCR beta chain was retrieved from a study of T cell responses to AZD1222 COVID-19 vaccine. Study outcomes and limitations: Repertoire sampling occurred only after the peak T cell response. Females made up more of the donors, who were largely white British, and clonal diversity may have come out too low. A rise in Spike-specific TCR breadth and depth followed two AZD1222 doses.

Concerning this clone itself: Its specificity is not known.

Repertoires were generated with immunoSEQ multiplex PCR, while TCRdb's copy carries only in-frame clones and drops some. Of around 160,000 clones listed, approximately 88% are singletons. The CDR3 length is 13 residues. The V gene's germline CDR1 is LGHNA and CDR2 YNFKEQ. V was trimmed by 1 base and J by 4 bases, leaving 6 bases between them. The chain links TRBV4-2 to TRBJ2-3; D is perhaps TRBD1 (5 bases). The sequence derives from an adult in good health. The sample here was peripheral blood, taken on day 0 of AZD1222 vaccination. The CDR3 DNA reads TGTGCCAGCAGCCAAGTAGGGGCAGATACGCAGTATTTT. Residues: CASSQVGADTQYF.